These 32 T cell receptor beta chains originate from one sample sequenced in a study of blood T cell repertoires in COVID-19. Sequencing was performed with immunoSEQ multiplex PCR; in TCRdb, only in-frame clones are kept and a portion is missing. The sample shows approximately 120,000 clones, more than 85% of them seen only once. Sequencing was performed on peripheral blood. The receptors shown here come from a man aged 50 to 59 with COVID-19, enrolled during active disease.

The chain uses TRBV3-1 (or the pseudogene TRBV3-2) and TRBJ2-2; D is possibly TRBD2 (5 bases). V dropped 0 bases and J dropped 3 bases, with 8 bases sitting between them. Germline lookup yields CDR1 LGHDT and CDR2 YNNKEL (reference sequence). The CDR3 has 15 residues. The DNA of the CDR3 is TGTGCCAGCAGCCAAGATTGGCGGGACACCGGGGAGCTGTTTTTT. Residues: CASSQDWRDTGELFF.

The V and J genes are TRBV7-9 and TRBJ2-3; 9 positions match TRBD1. J lost 6 bases, V lost 5 bases, and 6 bases had no gene match. This CDR3 contains 14 residues. The germline gives CDR1 SEHNR, CDR2 FQNEAQ (reference sequence). CDR3 DNA sequence: TGTGCCAGCAGCCTGGACAGGGGATTTGATACGCAGTATTTT. Protein product: CASSLDRGFDTQYF.

The rearrangement joins TRBV12-3 or TRBV12-4 to TRBJ2-1; 8 positions agree with TRBD2. V gave up 11 bases and J gave up 9 bases; unmatched junction bases: 12. CDR3 length equals 13 residues. CDR3 coding DNA: TGTGCCGGAAGCGGGAGCCTACGAGGTGAGCAGTTCTTC. Translation gives CAGSGSLRGEQFF.

The rearrangement uses TRBV30 and TRBJ2-1; D is possibly TRBD1 (5 bases). CDR3 size: 12 residues. V dropped 3 bases and J dropped 9 bases, with 12 bases sitting between them. The V gene's germline CDR1 is GTSNPN and CDR2 SVGIG (reference sequence). The CDR3 spells CAWRGPGVEQFF. CDR3 nucleotides: TGTGCCTGGAGGGGGCCTGGTGTTGAGCAGTTCTTC.

Worth noting for this clone: Other DNA sequences in the same sample also yield this CDR3. This chain links TRBV3-1 (or the pseudogene TRBV3-2) with TRBJ1-1; 8 nucleotides agree with TRBD1. Germline CDR1 LGHDT, CDR2 YNNKEL (reference sequence). The CDR3 extends over 15 amino acids. The ends lost 1 base at V and 0 bases at J; junction bases unmatched: 1. The DNA of the CDR3 is TGTGCCAGCAGCCAAGGGGACAGGCTGAACACTGAAGCTTTCTTT. This encodes CASSQGDRLNTEAFF.

The chain couples TRBV30 to TRBJ1-4; TRBD1 matches 8 bases. The V gene's germline CDR1 is GTSNPN and CDR2 SVGIG (reference sequence). Trimming removed 7 bases from V and 4 bases from J; junction bases left unmatched: 14. This CDR3 is 16 amino acids long. For the CDR3, the DNA is TGTGCCTTTGGACAGGGCGTTGCAGTCAGTAATGAAAAACTGTTTTTT. It translates to CAFGQGVAVSNEKLFF.

Written as DNA, the CDR3 is TGTGCCAGCAGCCCCCCGGACCTAAGCGGGGAGACCCAGTACTTC. This encodes CASSPPDLSGETQYF. The V call is TRBV7-9, the J call TRBJ2-5; D perhaps matches TRBD2 (6 bases). Trimming took 5 bases from V and 5 from J, leaving 18 bases between them. The germline V gene has CDR1 SEHNR and CDR2 FQNEAQ (reference sequence). The CDR3 spans 15 residues.

This chain uses TRBV5-6 with TRBJ1-1; D remains ambiguous. Germline V gene data show CDR1 as SGHDT and CDR2 as YYEEEE. The germline V and J ends were trimmed by 1 base and 1 base, with 11 bases remaining between them. The CDR3 is made up of 15 amino acids. CDR3 sequence: CASSLKAGKNTEAFF. The DNA for the CDR3 is TGTGCCAGCAGCTTGAAAGCCGGGAAGAACACTGAAGCTTTCTTT. Variable domain in full (rest from reference TRBV5-6 and TRBJ1-1): DAGVTQSPTHLIKTRGQQVTLRCSPKSGHDTVSWYQQALGQGPQFIFQYYEEEERQRGNFPDRFSGHQFPNYSSELNVNALLLGDSALYLCASSLKAGKNTEAFFGQGTRLTVV.

This chain joins TRBV13 and TRBJ2-2; D is unclear. Trimming stripped 5 bases from V and 5 bases from J, with 9 bases between. CDR1 and CDR2 (germline): PRHDT, FYEKMQ (reference sequence). CDR3 size: 13 residues. Here the CDR3 DNA reads TGTGCCAGCAGCCCCCGGAGTACCGGGGAGCTGTTTTTT. Its protein product is CASSPRSTGELFF.

The gene calls are TRBV19 and TRBJ2-5; TRBD1 is a possible D gene (5 bases). Trimming shortened V by 5 bases and J by 4 bases, and 14 bases separated the two germline ends. Germline V lookup: CDR1 LNHDA, CDR2 SQIVND (reference sequence). This CDR3 comprises 14 residues. CDR3 loop: CASSLQVHLETQYF. The CDR3, as DNA: TGTGCCAGTAGTTTACAGGTACACCTAGAGACCCAGTACTTC. The whole variable domain, remainder taken from reference TRBV19 and TRBJ2-5, is DGGITQSPKYLFRKEGQNVTLSCEQNLNHDAMYWYRQDPGQGLRLIYYSQIVNDFQKGDIAEGYSVSREKKESFPLTVTSAQKNPTAFYLCASSLQVHLETQYFGPGTRLLVL.

The chain has TRBV20-1 and TRBJ1-2, with D hard to call. CDR3 length equals 14 residues. The V gene lost 3 bases and the J gene lost 8 bases, with 19 bases spanning the gap. Germline CDR1 DFQATT, CDR2 SNEGSKA (reference sequence). The CDR3 protein is CSASPRIESLGYTF. The CDR3 DNA is TGCAGTGCTAGTCCCAGGATAGAAAGCCTGGGCTACACCTTC.

The chain recombines TRBV15 with TRBJ2-4, with D hard to call. Per germline, CDR1 LNHNV and CDR2 YYDKDF (reference sequence). The CDR3 loop spans 12 amino acids. The V end lost 4 bases, the J end lost 5 bases, and 6 bases lay between the germline ends. The CDR3 DNA sequence: TGTGCCACCAGCACCCGGGAAAACATTCAGTACTTC. Translating gives CATSTRENIQYF.

This rearrangement joins TRBV11-2 to TRBJ1-3; no definite D call. In germline, CDR1 is SGHAT, CDR2 FQNNGV. V lost 4 bases and J lost 4, with 5 bases in between. This CDR3 contains 12 residues. CDR3 sequence: CASSSQGNTIYF. CDR3 nucleotides: TGTGCCAGCAGCTCTCAGGGAAACACCATATATTTT.

This chain joins TRBV11-3 and TRBJ1-1, with TRBD1 as a possible D gene (5 bases). Germline-derived CDR1 and CDR2 are SGHNT and YENEEA. Trimming removed 5 bases from V and 3 bases from J, with 25 bases in between. The CDR3 loop spans 18 amino acids. The CDR3 sequence: CASSRRLDSRGLDTEAFF. Here the CDR3 DNA reads TGTGCCAGCAGCCGCAGACTAGACAGCCGGGGTCTGGACACTGAAGCTTTCTTT.

This clone was counted only a few times. The CDR3 here is CSVARGTKGNEQFF. CDR3 coding DNA: TGCAGCGTTGCCCGGGGGACGAAGGGGAATGAGCAGTTCTTC. J is TRBJ2-1 and V is TRBV29-1; tentative D call: TRBD2 (6 bases). V lost 4 bases, J lost 7 bases, and 17 bases lay in between. This CDR3 contains 14 residues. In germline, CDR1 is SQVTM, CDR2 ANQGSEA.

CDR3 protein: CAISTIAGGNYNEQFF. CDR3 nucleotide sequence: TGTGCCATCAGCACGATAGCGGGAGGGAACTACAATGAGCAGTTCTTC. The genes are TRBV10-3 and TRBJ2-1, with TRBD2 matching 11 bases. Germline trimming cut 6 bases from V and 3 bases from J; bases unmatched to any gene: 7. The CDR3 sequence is 16 residues long. Germline lookup yields CDR1 ENHRY and CDR2 SYGVKD.

The chain links TRBV5-1 to TRBJ1-4; 7 positions match TRBD1. The CDR3 spans 17 residues. V shed 0 bases, J shed 5 bases, and the junction held 10 bases outside the gene matches. CDR1 is SGHRS and CDR2 is YFSETQ in the germline V gene. The CDR3 here is CASSLAFPGTENEKLFF. In DNA, the CDR3 is TGCGCCAGCAGCTTGGCTTTTCCCGGGACAGAAAATGAAAAACTGTTTTTT.

V gene TRBV7-2 combines with J gene TRBJ2-7, with 11 bases aligning to TRBD2. The CDR3 sequence is 15 residues long. Germline assignment: CDR1 SGHTA and CDR2 FQGNSA. Trimming removed 4 bases from V and 6 bases from J; junction bases left unmatched: 8. CDR3 DNA sequence: TGTGCCAGCAGCTACGATAGCGGGAGGGCTCCCGAGCAGTACTTC. Protein product: CASSYDSGRAPEQYF. The full variable domain, with the rest looked up from reference TRBV7-2 and TRBJ2-7, is GAGVSQSPSNKVTEKGKDVELRCDPISGHTALYWYRQSLGQGLEFLIYFQGNSAPDKSGLPSDRFSAERTGGSVSTLTIQRTQQEDSAVYLCASSYDSGRAPEQYFGPGTRLTVT.

This chain links TRBV9 with TRBJ2-4; a weak D match, TRBD1 (5 bases). Germline CDR1 SGDLS, CDR2 YYNGEE. V was clipped by 3 bases and J by 0 bases, with 13 bases between them. The CDR3 is 16 residues long. The CDR3 DNA is TGTGCCAGCAGCGCCCAAGGGGAAATAGCCAAAAACATTCAGTACTTC. It is translated as CASSAQGEIAKNIQYF.

The chain is built from TRBV4-3 and TRBJ1-1; D is unclear. Germline CDR1 LGHNA, CDR2 YSLEER. Trimming removed 4 bases from V and 1 base from J, with 7 bases in between. The CDR3 runs to 13 residues. This CDR3 is CASSRARNTEAFF. CDR3 in DNA: TGCGCCAGCAGCCGGGCCCGGAACACTGAAGCTTTCTTT.

The V call is TRBV7-8, the J call TRBJ2-5; D perhaps matches TRBD1 (6 bases). The V end was cut by 0 bases, the J end by 5 bases, with 7 bases between. The CDR3 sequence is 13 residues long. CDR1 is SGHVS and CDR2 is FQNEAQ in the germline V gene. CDR3 nucleotide sequence: TGTGCCAGCAGCTTAGCGGGGGCGGAGACCCAGTACTTC. It is translated as CASSLAGAETQYF.

This chain joins TRBV10-3 and TRBJ1-1, with D perhaps TRBD1 (5 bases). Trimming took 0 bases from V and 7 from J, leaving 18 bases between them. The CDR3 has 16 residues. Germline V lookup: CDR1 ENHRY, CDR2 SYGVKD. The CDR3 spells CAISESGFRKGIEAFF. The CDR3 DNA sequence: TGTGCCATCAGTGAGTCGGGGTTTAGGAAGGGGATTGAAGCTTTCTTT.

This clone was seen just once. The V gene is TRBV2, the J gene TRBJ1-5; D is perhaps TRBD1 (5 bases). Germline loops: CDR1 SNHLY, CDR2 FYNNEI. This CDR3 region has 15 residues. V lost 1 base to trimming and J lost 2 bases, with 9 bases between them. CDR3 nucleotides: TGTGCCAGCAGTGAAGGATCGGGGGGCAATCAGCCCCAGCATTTT. Its translation: CASSEGSGGNQPQHF.

The V and J genes are TRBV5-1 and TRBJ2-5; TRBD2 might be the D (5 bases). V lost 2 bases to trimming and J lost 1 base, with 12 bases between them. Per germline, CDR1 SGHRS and CDR2 YFSETQ. The CDR3 loop spans 15 amino acids. CDR3 loop: CASSFLIGSQETQYF. CDR3 DNA sequence: TGCGCCAGCAGCTTCTTAATAGGGAGCCAAGAGACCCAGTACTTC. Full variable domain (missing parts from reference TRBV5-1 and TRBJ2-5): KAGVTQTPRYLIKTRGQQVTLSCSPISGHRSVSWYQQTPGQGLQFLFEYFSETQRNKGNFPGRFSGRQFSNSRSEMNVSTLELGDSALYLCASSFLIGSQETQYFGPGTRLLVL.

The rearrangement joins TRBV5-1 to TRBJ1-3; 12 bases are shared with TRBD1. The CDR3 has 16 amino acids. The germline V gene encodes CDR1 SGHRS and CDR2 YFSETQ. V dropped 3 bases and J dropped 3; count of bases not matched to a gene: 4. The CDR3 DNA reads TGCGCCAGCAGCTCGGGACAGGGGGCGGGTGGAAACACCATATATTTT. This encodes CASSSGQGAGGNTIYF.

The V call is TRBV10-1, the J call TRBJ2-3, with 10 bases identical to TRBD2. The CDR3 sequence is 15 residues long. CDR1 and CDR2 (germline): WNHNN, SYGVQD (reference sequence). Trimming cost V 6 bases and J 5 bases; bases outside gene matches: 8. CDR3 nucleotides: TGCGCCAGCAGCCGGCTAGCGGGAGATAGAGATACGCAGTATTTT. This sequence encodes CASSRLAGDRDTQYF.

The V gene is TRBV30, the J gene TRBJ1-4; 8 bases align to TRBD1. Looked up from germline, CDR1 is GTSNPN and CDR2 is SVGIG (reference sequence). The V segment lost 2 bases and the J segment 6 bases; nucleotides outside the gene matches: 2. The CDR3 has 13 amino acids. CDR3 in DNA: TGTGCCTGGAGTTCAGGGGGCGATGAAAAACTGTTTTTT. As protein: CAWSSGGDEKLFF.

J is TRBJ2-7 and V is TRBV5-1; D perhaps matches TRBD1 (5 bases). The V gene lost 4 bases and the J gene lost 3 bases, with 11 bases spanning the gap. The CDR3 has 13 amino acids. CDR1 is SGHRS, CDR2 YFSETQ, per germline. The CDR3 DNA follows: TGCGCCAGCAGCCTGGGGCCTGACTACGAGCAGTACTTC. Amino acids: CASSLGPDYEQYF.

V and J are TRBV18 and TRBJ2-1, with D perhaps matching TRBD2 (6 bases). Trimming shortened V by 4 bases and J by 0 bases, and 22 bases separated the two germline ends. This CDR3 has 19 residues. The germline CDR1 and CDR2 sequences are KGHSH and LQKENI. The CDR3 loop reads CASSLFGTGNQGSYNEQFF. The CDR3 region has the DNA TGTGCCAGCTCACTCTTCGGGACTGGAAATCAGGGCTCCTACAATGAGCAGTTCTTC.

The V call is TRBV4-1, the J call TRBJ2-2; 9 bases match TRBD2. V gave up 8 bases and J gave up 7 bases; unmatched junction bases: 17. CDR3 length equals 17 residues. Germline V lookup: CDR1 MGHRA, CDR2 YSYEKL. The CDR3 DNA reads TGCGCCAGCCCCCGGTCTTTAGCGGGAGTGAATGACGGGGAGCTGTTTTTT. This codes for CASPRSLAGVNDGELFF.

The chain employs TRBV28 and TRBJ2-7; 7 bases are a match to TRBD2. V lost 7 bases and J lost 1; bases outside the gene matches: 4. This CDR3 region has 13 residues. The germline V gene has CDR1 MDHEN and CDR2 SYDVKM. The CDR3 DNA sequence: TGTGCCAGCACCGGGCGGGGGTCCTACGAGCAGTACTTC. It yields the protein CASTGRGSYEQYF.

This clone was observed once. The CDR3 DNA sequence: TGTGCCAGCAGACCGGGACAGGGGAGCAATCAGCCCCAGCATTTT. It yields the protein CASRPGQGSNQPQHF. The chain links TRBV2 to TRBJ1-5, with 10 bases lining up with TRBD1. CDR3 length: 15 amino acids. Germline V lookup: CDR1 SNHLY, CDR2 FYNNEI. J lost 1 base, V lost 6 bases, and 3 bases had no gene match.